What follows are 29 T cell receptor beta chains derived from one specimen sequenced in a study of vaccination and CD4 T cells after COVID-19. Sequencing of DNA taken from cultured CD4+ T cells relied on the Oncomine TCR Beta short-read assay. TCRdb recomputed calls from the PCR reads with MiXCR, one row per CDR3 protein. The sample yields more than 20,000 distinct CDR3 sequences, around 48% seen once. These receptors' antigens are unknown. Treatment described: roughly ten-day PBMC culture with coronavirus spike peptide pools or control peptides (ViraFEST assay). Material for sequencing was CD4+ T cells from blood, cultured in vitro. These receptors all stem from a human donor who had recovered from COVID-19.

This clonotype appeared a few times. This rearrangement joins TRBV6-1 to TRBJ1-2, with 8 bases identical to TRBD1. This CDR3 has 13 residues. J lost 5 bases, V lost 5 bases, and 4 bases had no gene match. Germline loops: CDR1 MNHNS, CDR2 SASEGT. The CDR3 nucleotides read TGTGCCAGCAGTCGTCAGGGGGCGTATGGCTACACCTTC. This codes for CASSRQGAYGYTF.

The J gene is TRBJ2-3, the V gene TRBV6-1; TRBD1 matches at 8 bases. J gave up 2 bases and V 6 bases, and 7 bases lay outside the gene matches. Germline-derived CDR1 and CDR2 are MNHNS and SASEGT. The CDR3 sequence is 15 residues long. CDR3 coding DNA: TGTGCCAGCAGCCTAGACAGGGGCAACACAGATACGCAGTATTTT. Protein: CASSLDRGNTDTQYF.

The chain links TRBV19 to TRBJ1-1; TRBD1 matches at 7 bases. The germline V gene encodes CDR1 LNHDA and CDR2 SQIVND (reference sequence). CDR3 length: 13 residues. With 3 bases clipped from V and 7 bases from J, the junction kept 5 bases outside the gene matches. Here the CDR3 reads CASSISGGIEAFF. Here the CDR3 DNA reads TGTGCCAGTAGTATTTCAGGGGGTATTGAAGCTTTCTTT.

A few counts support this clonotype. The chain links TRBV27 to TRBJ2-5; the D is unclear. The length of the CDR3 is 14 residues. Trimming left V 2 bases short and J 5 bases short, with 12 bases between. Germline-derived CDR1 and CDR2 are MNHEY and SMNVEV (reference sequence). CDR3 bases: TGTGCCAGCAGTTTACGCTATGCAGAGGAGACCCAGTACTTC. It specifies CASSLRYAEETQYF.

V gene TRBV28 combines with J gene TRBJ1-2, with a possible D match to TRBD1 (5 bases). The V and J ends lost 4 bases and 2 bases respectively, with 17 bases between them. The length of the CDR3 is 16 residues. In germline, CDR1 is MDHEN, CDR2 SYDVKM. In DNA form, the CDR3 reads TGTGCCAGCAGTTGGTCGTGGCAGGGACCAAACTATGGCTACACCTTC. This codes for CASSWSWQGPNYGYTF.

This chain connects TRBV6-2 or TRBV6-3 to TRBJ2-1, with D hard to call. V was trimmed by 0 bases and J by 6 bases, leaving 15 bases between them. This CDR3 contains 16 residues. Germline-derived CDR1 and CDR2 are MNHEY and SVGEGT. The CDR3: CASSYSLSSLSNEQFF. In DNA form, the CDR3 reads TGTGCCAGCAGTTACTCGTTGTCTAGTCTATCCAATGAGCAGTTCTTC.

The chain couples TRBV5-8 to TRBJ1-5, with TRBD1 matching over 7 bases. Trimming took 3 bases from V and 4 from J; bases not matched to a gene: 10. CDR1 is SGHTS, CDR2 YDEGEE, per germline. The CDR3 runs 16 residues. CDR3 sequence: CASSSGQQGRNQPQHF. The CDR3 coding sequence is TGTGCCAGCAGCTCAGGACAACAGGGGAGAAATCAGCCCCAGCATTTT.

The chain carries TRBV7-8 and TRBJ2-1; 9 positions match TRBD2. The CDR3 has 16 amino acids. Per the germline V gene, CDR1 is SGHVS and CDR2 is FQNEAQ. Losses at the gene ends were 2 bases for V and 9 bases for J; bases not matched to a gene: 11. CDR3 DNA sequence: TGTGCCAGCAGCTTAATGCGGGGGGGCCTGCGGAGTGAGCAGTTCTTC. Its protein product is CASSLMRGGLRSEQFF.

This clonotype has just a few counts. The V and J genes are TRBV20-1 and TRBJ2-1; D is unclear. The CDR3 totals 14 residues. In germline, CDR1 is DFQATT, CDR2 SNEGSKA (reference sequence). The V end was cut by 2 bases, the J end by 2 bases, with 10 bases between. The CDR3 loop reads CSARKAYTYNEQFF. The CDR3 DNA sequence: TGCAGTGCTAGAAAGGCCTACACCTACAATGAGCAGTTCTTC.

This clonotype was counted between two and nine times. CDR3 protein: CSGRGSNQPQHF. CDR3 nucleotides: TGCAGTGGCCGTGGTAGCAATCAGCCCCAGCATTTT. J is TRBJ1-5 and V is TRBV20-1; D is undetermined. From germline, CDR1 is DFQATT and CDR2 SNEGSKA (reference sequence). The V end was cut by 7 bases, the J end by 0 bases, with 7 bases between. The CDR3 runs to 12 residues.

V gene TRBV14 combines with J gene TRBJ2-2; D is possibly TRBD1 (6 bases). V lost 0 bases to trimming and J lost 3 bases, with 11 bases between them. Germline CDR1 and CDR2: SGHDN and FVKESK. The CDR3 runs to 16 residues. This CDR3 is CASSQDARGDTGELFF. CDR3 nucleotides: TGTGCCAGCAGCCAAGACGCCAGGGGCGACACCGGGGAGCTGTTTTTT.

The rearrangement uses TRBV2 and TRBJ2-2; the D call may be TRBD1 or TRBD2 (7 bases each). The CDR3 covers 16 residues. The V gene's germline CDR1 is SNHLY and CDR2 FYNNEI. V dropped 8 bases and J dropped 0 bases, with 16 bases sitting between them. In DNA form, the CDR3 reads TGTGCCAGCTCCAGGGACAGCGGGACGAACACCGGGGAGCTGTTTTTT. Encoded protein: CASSRDSGTNTGELFF.

This chain connects TRBV20-1 to TRBJ1-3; D gene ambiguous. The ends were cut back, 4 bases at V and 2 bases at J, with 6 bases in the middle. Per germline, CDR1 DFQATT and CDR2 SNEGSKA (reference sequence). CDR3 length: 12 residues. The CDR3 nucleotides are TGCAGTGCTAAACAGCCTGGAAACACCATATATTTT. As protein: CSAKQPGNTIYF.

The rearrangement joins TRBV28 to TRBJ2-2; D unclear. Germline-derived CDR1 and CDR2 are MDHEN and SYDVKM. Trimming removed 1 base from V and 0 bases from J, with 3 bases in between. This CDR3 region has 14 residues. Here the CDR3 reads CASSLYPNTGELFF. DNA of the CDR3: TGTGCCAGCAGTTTATACCCGAACACCGGGGAGCTGTTTTTT. The entire variable domain, with the rest obtained from reference TRBV28 and TRBJ2-2, is as follows: DVKVTQSSRYLVKRTGEKVFLECVQDMDHENMFWYRQDPGLGLRLIYFSYDVKMKEKGDIPEGYSVSREKKERFSLILESASTNQTSMYLCASSLYPNTGELFFGEGSRLTVL.

This clonotype showed up just once. The chain uses TRBV7-9 and TRBJ2-2; D gene uncertain. Germline assignment: CDR1 SEHNR and CDR2 FQNEAQ (reference sequence). The CDR3 runs to 15 residues. Trimming left V 2 bases short and J 4 bases short, with 11 bases between. CDR3 amino acids: CASSLFTLSTGELFF. The CDR3 nucleotides read TGTGCCAGCAGCTTATTTACCTTATCCACCGGGGAGCTGTTTTTT.

V and J are TRBV14 and TRBJ2-1; the D gene is possibly TRBD2 (5 bases). The CDR3 extends over 13 amino acids. Germline V gene sequence: CDR1 SGHDN, CDR2 FVKESK. Between the trimmed V and J ends, which lost 4 bases and 6 bases, there was a span of 10 bases. The CDR3 sequence is CASSLGLPNEQFF. In DNA, the CDR3 is TGTGCCAGCAGCCTTGGACTCCCCAATGAGCAGTTCTTC.

This clonotype was counted only a few times. The chain employs TRBV2 and TRBJ1-2; D is unresolved. Deletions cut 8 bases from V and 4 bases from J, with 20 bases between. Germline V gene data show CDR1 as SNHLY and CDR2 as FYNNEI. The CDR3 has 15 amino acids. The CDR3 coding sequence is TGTGCCAGCCTCCTACGAGGAGGGTACCCCTATGGCTACACCTTC. It codes for CASLLRGGYPYGYTF.

This sequence joins TRBV7-8 and TRBJ1-2; D possibly corresponds to TRBD1 (6 bases). Trimming removed 1 base at V and 8 bases at J, with 17 bases between. The CDR3 runs to 15 residues. Per the germline V gene, CDR1 is SGHVS and CDR2 is FQNEAQ. CDR3 bases: TGTGCCAGCAGCTTAGATACAGGGAGGAATGAAGGCTACACCTTC. Encoded protein: CASSLDTGRNEGYTF.

A few counts support this clonotype. The rearrangement uses TRBV20-1 and TRBJ2-2, with 7 bases identical to TRBD1. With V trimmed by 0 bases and J by 6 bases, 7 bases remained unmatched. Germline V lookup: CDR1 DFQATT, CDR2 SNEGSKA (reference sequence). This CDR3 contains 15 residues. The CDR3 coding sequence is TGCAGTGCTAGAGATCCACAGGGGAAGCCCGGGGAGCTGTTTTTT. Encoded protein: CSARDPQGKPGELFF.

The chain employs TRBV6-2 or TRBV6-3 and TRBJ2-5; 14 nucleotides align to TRBD2. In germline, CDR1 is MNHEY, CDR2 SVGEGT. The CDR3 loop spans 15 amino acids. The ends lost 6 bases at V and 11 bases at J; junction bases unmatched: 11. The CDR3 DNA reads as TGTGCCAGCAGGGGACTAGCGGGGGCCTCCGATATACAGTACTTC. It codes for CASRGLAGASDIQYF.

This chain uses TRBV30 with TRBJ1-6; no firm D call. Germline V gene lookup returns CDR1 GTSNPN and CDR2 SVGIG (reference sequence). The CDR3 totals 13 residues. Trimming stripped 1 base from V and 5 bases from J, with 6 bases between. The CDR3 sequence: CAWSGWDNSPLHF. DNA of the CDR3: TGTGCCTGGAGTGGATGGGATAATTCACCCCTCCACTTT.

This clonotype was recorded a few times. V is TRBV6-1 and J is TRBJ2-1, with 15 bases that match TRBD2. CDR1 and CDR2 (germline): MNHNS, SASEGT. After removal of 2 bases from V and 4 bases from J, the junction contained 9 bases not matched to a gene. The CDR3 runs 19 residues. CDR3 in DNA: TGTGCCAGCAGTGAAAGGACTAGCGGGGGGGCGTCACTTTACAATGAGCAGTTCTTC. It yields the protein CASSERTSGGASLYNEQFF.

This clonotype was counted only a few times. V is TRBV20-1 and J is TRBJ2-3; 16 bases line up with TRBD2. Germline CDR1 DFQATT, CDR2 SNEGSKA (reference sequence). V was clipped by 6 bases and J by 8 bases; unmatched bases: 5. This CDR3 region has 14 residues. CDR3 sequence: CSAGTSGRARTQYF. Written as DNA, the CDR3 is TGCAGTGCCGGGACTAGCGGGAGGGCCCGTACGCAGTATTTT.

There are a few counts of this clonotype. The J gene is TRBJ1-5, the V gene TRBV6-2 or TRBV6-3; possibly TRBD1 for D (6 bases). Trimming shortened V by 2 bases and J by 3 bases, and 11 bases separated the two germline ends. This CDR3 contains 15 residues. The V gene's germline CDR1 is MNHEY and CDR2 SVGEGT. CDR3 nucleotide sequence: TGTGCCAGCAGTTACCGACAGGTTCTCAATCAGCCCCAGCATTTT. Its protein is CASSYRQVLNQPQHF.

The V and J genes are TRBV20-1 and TRBJ2-3; D ambiguous. V lost 5 bases and J lost 3, with 15 bases in between. Germline V CDR1 and CDR2: DFQATT, SNEGSKA (reference sequence). CDR3 length: 14 amino acids. In DNA form, the CDR3 reads TGCAGTGCTTATGGAGTCAGGCTAACAGATACGCAGTATTTT. The encoded protein is CSAYGVRLTDTQYF.

This clonotype was seen only a few times. In DNA, the CDR3 is TGTGCCAGCAGCCCAAGCGCGGGGAATCAGCCCCAGCATTTT. It codes for CASSPSAGNQPQHF. The chain joins TRBV2 to TRBJ1-5; no definite D call. V lost 6 bases and J 4 bases, leaving 13 bases between the germline ends. CDR3 length equals 14 residues. Per the germline V gene, CDR1 is SNHLY and CDR2 is FYNNEI.

This clonotype appeared a few times. This chain links TRBV30 with TRBJ1-2, with 7 bases matching TRBD1. The germline gives CDR1 GTSNPN, CDR2 SVGIG (reference sequence). The J segment lost 4 bases and the V segment lost 2 bases, leaving 10 bases of the junction unmatched. The CDR3 sequence is 15 residues long. In DNA, the CDR3 is TGTGCCTGGAGTTCGAGCACGAGGGGGCTCTATGGCTACACCTTC. Its translation: CAWSSSTRGLYGYTF.

This clonotype was recorded a few times. The chain recombines TRBV7-6 with TRBJ2-1, with 8 nucleotides matching TRBD1. Germline loops: CDR1 SGHVS, CDR2 FNYEAQ. The trim removed 5 bases at V and 7 bases at J, leaving 7 bases unmatched. The CDR3 loop spans 14 amino acids. The CDR3 coding sequence is TGTGCCAGCAGCCAGAGGACAGGGAGTAATGAGCAGTTCTTC. This codes for CASSQRTGSNEQFF.

The chain uses TRBV18 and TRBJ1-2; D remains unclear. The germline V gene has CDR1 KGHSH and CDR2 LQKENI. This CDR3 has 14 amino acids. Trimming removed 3 bases from V and 2 bases from J, with 10 bases in between. The CDR3 reads CASSPPTKNYGYTF. In nucleotides, the CDR3 is TGTGCCAGCTCACCCCCCACCAAGAACTATGGCTACACCTTC.